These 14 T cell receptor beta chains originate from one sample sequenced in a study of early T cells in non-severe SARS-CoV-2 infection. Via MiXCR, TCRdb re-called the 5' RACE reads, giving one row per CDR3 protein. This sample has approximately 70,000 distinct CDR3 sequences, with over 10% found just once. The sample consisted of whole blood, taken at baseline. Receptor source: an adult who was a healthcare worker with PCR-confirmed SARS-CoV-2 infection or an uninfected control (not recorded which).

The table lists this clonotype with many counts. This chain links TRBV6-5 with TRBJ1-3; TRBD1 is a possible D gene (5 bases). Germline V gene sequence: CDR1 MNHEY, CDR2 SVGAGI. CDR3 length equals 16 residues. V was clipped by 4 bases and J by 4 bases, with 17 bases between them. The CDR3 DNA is TGTGCCAGCAGTTCCCCCCGACGGGGCTCGGGAAACACCATATATTTT. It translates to CASSSPRRGSGNTIYF.

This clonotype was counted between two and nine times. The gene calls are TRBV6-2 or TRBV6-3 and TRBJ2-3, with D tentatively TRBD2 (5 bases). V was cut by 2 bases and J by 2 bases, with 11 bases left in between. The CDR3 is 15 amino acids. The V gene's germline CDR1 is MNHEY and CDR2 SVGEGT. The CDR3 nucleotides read TGTGCCAGCAGTTACCCCTACGGGAACACAGATACGCAGTATTTT. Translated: CASSYPYGNTDTQYF.

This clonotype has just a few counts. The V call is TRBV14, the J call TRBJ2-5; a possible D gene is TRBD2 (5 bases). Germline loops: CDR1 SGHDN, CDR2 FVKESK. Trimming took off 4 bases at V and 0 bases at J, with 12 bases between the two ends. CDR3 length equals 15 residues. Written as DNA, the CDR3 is TGTGCCAGCAGCCCACTTTCGGGGTACCAAGAGACCCAGTACTTC. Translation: CASSPLSGYQETQYF.

In DNA, the CDR3 is TGTGCCAGCAGTTACTCGAGAGTGTACAATGAGCAGTTCTTC. It is translated as CASSYSRVYNEQFF. The rearrangement links TRBV6-2 or TRBV6-3 to TRBJ2-1, with D hard to call. The germline gives CDR1 MNHEY, CDR2 SVGEGT. CDR3 size: 14 residues. The V gene lost 0 bases and the J gene lost 4 bases, with 7 bases spanning the gap.

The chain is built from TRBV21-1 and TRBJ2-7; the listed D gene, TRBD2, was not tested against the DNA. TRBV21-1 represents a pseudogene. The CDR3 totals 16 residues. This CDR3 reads CASSKEGRGRQDEQYF. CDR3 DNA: TGTGCCAGCAGCAAAGAAGGGCGCGGGAGGCAAGACGAGCAGTACTTC.

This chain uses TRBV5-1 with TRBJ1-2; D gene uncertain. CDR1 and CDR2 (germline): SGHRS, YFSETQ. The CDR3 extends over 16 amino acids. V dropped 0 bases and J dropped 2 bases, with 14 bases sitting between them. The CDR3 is CASSLGGLNQNYGYTF. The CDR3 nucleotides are TGCGCCAGCAGCTTGGGCGGTCTCAATCAAAACTATGGCTACACCTTC.

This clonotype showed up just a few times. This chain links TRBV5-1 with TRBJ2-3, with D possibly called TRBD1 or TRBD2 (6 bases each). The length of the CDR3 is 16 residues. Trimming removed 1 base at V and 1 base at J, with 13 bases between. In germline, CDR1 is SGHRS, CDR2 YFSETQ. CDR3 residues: CASSLRRGLGTDTQYF. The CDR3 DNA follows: TGCGCCAGCAGCTTGCGCCGGGGGCTAGGCACAGATACGCAGTATTTT.

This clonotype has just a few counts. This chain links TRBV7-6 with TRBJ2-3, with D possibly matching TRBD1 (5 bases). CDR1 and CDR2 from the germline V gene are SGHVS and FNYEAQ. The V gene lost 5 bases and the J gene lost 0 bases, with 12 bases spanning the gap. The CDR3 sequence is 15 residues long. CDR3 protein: CASSPGWASTDTQYF. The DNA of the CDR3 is TGTGCCAGCAGCCCAGGGTGGGCGAGCACAGATACGCAGTATTTT.

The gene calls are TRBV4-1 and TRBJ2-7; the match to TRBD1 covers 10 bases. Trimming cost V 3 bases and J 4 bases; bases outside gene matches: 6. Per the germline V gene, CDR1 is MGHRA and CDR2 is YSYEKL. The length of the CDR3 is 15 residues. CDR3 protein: CASSHPGTGVYEQYF. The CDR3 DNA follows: TGCGCCAGCAGCCACCCGGGGACAGGGGTGTACGAGCAGTACTTC.

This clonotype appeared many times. The CDR3 region is CASSSQTGSNEQFF. DNA for the CDR3: TGTGCCAGCAGCTCTCAGACGGGAAGCAATGAGCAGTTCTTC. The chain joins TRBV13 to TRBJ2-1, with D possibly TRBD2 on 5 matching bases. Trimming took 4 bases from V and 6 from J, leaving 13 bases between them. From germline, CDR1 is PRHDT and CDR2 FYEKMQ (reference sequence). The CDR3 is made up of 14 amino acids.

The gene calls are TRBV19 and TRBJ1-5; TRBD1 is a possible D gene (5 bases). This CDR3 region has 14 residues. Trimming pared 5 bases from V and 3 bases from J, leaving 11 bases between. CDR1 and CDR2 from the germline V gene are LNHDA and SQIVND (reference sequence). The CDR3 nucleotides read TGTGCCAGTAGTGATCCAGGGTACAATCAGCCCCAGCATTTT. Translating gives CASSDPGYNQPQHF.

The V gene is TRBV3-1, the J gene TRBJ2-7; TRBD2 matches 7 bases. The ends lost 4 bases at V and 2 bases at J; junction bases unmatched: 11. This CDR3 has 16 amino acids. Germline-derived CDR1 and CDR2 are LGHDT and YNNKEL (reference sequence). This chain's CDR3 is CASSRDLGGAPYEQYF. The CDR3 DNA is TGTGCCAGCAGCCGCGATTTGGGAGGGGCCCCCTACGAGCAGTACTTC.

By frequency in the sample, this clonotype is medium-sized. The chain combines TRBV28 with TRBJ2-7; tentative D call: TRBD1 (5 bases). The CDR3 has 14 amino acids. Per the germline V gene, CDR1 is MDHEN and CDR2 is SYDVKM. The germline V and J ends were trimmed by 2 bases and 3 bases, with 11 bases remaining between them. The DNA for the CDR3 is TGTGCCAGCAGTTTAGGGCAGGGTTACTACGAGCAGTACTTC. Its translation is CASSLGQGYYEQYF. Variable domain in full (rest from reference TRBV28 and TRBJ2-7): DVKVTQSSRYLVKRTGEKVFLECVQDMDHENMFWYRQDPGLGLRLIYFSYDVKMKEKGDIPEGYSVSREKKERFSLILESASTNQTSMYLCASSLGQGYYEQYFGPGTRLTVT.

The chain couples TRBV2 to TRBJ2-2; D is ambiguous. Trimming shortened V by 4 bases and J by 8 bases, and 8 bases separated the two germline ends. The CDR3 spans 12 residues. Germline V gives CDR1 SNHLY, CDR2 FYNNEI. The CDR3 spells CASSGNSGELFF. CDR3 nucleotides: TGTGCCAGCAGTGGGAACTCGGGGGAGCTGTTTTTT. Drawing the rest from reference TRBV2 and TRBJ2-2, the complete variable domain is EPEVTQTPSHQVTQMGQEVILRCVPISNHLYFYWYRQILGQKVEFLVSFYNNEISEKSEIFDDQFSVERPDGSNFTLKIRSTKLEDSAMYFCASSGNSGELFFGEGSRLTVL.